Sequencing of this T cell receptor beta chain was carried out in a study of radiotherapy plus CTLA-4 blockade in lung cancer (dated 2018 in TCRdb). Regarding the research as a whole: Objective responses occurred in about 20% of enrolled patients, and approximately 34% achieved disease control. Paper-wide results and their limitations: Early dynamic changes in blood T cell clones, together with increased serum interferon-beta after radiation, were reported as the strongest predictors of response. After treatment with radiotherapy and ipilimumab, TCR clones that originated in tumors expanded in peripheral blood.

V and J lose 0 bases and 0 bases, and a span of 9 bases separates them. The CDR3 goes from the cysteine to the phenylalanine over 15 residues. Only the CDR3 DNA stays, 45 bases, in frame from base 1. Taken from the germline V gene (reference sequence), the CDR1 and CDR2 loops are SEHNR and FQNEAQ. Library preparation employed the immunoSEQ multiplex PCR assay. Drawn from immuneACCESS, this table holds only the in-frame rearrangements with V and J called that TCRdb kept. Clones are partly lost; checked studies trace under half to an unresolved V gene and leave the rest unexplained. The sample table records 80,000 to 100,000 clones; almost 90% of these occur just once. The ten biggest clones cover 4.5% to 6% of the sample. Focal radiation therapy combined with CTLA-4 blockade (ipilimumab) was tested in patients with chemo-refractory metastatic non-small-cell lung cancer. Note on this clone: No antigen is known for it. Qualities for individual bases were not recorded, and no much larger clone is one base off.

Sequenced here: peripheral blood, sampled from a patient treated with radiotherapy plus ipilimumab. The V and J genes are TRBV7-9 and TRBJ2-7, with the D gene uncertain. This receptor was identified in a human donor with non-small cell lung cancer that progressed on radiotherapy plus ipilimumab. CDR3 sequence: CASSLAQVSSYEQYF. The nucleotide sequence is given as TGTGCCAGCAGCTTAGCGCAGGTTAGCTCCTACGAGCAGTACTTC.